The present T cell receptor beta chain was sequenced within a study of CD8+ T cells in alopecia areata. A remark on this clone: Antigen specificity is unknown.

Overall study results and limits: Lesional scalp exceeded normal scalp in clonality, especially in alopecia totalis/universalis.

cDNA serving as the sequencing template came from extracted, reverse transcribed RNA. The method was immunoSEQ multiplex PCR; TCRdb's version includes in-frame clones alone and lacks a portion of them. The table lists roughly 100,000 clones, about 60% of them singletons. Losses at the gene ends were 5 bases for V and 3 bases for J; bases not matched to a gene: 5. CDR3 length: 15 residues. Germline CDR1 LGHNA, CDR2 YNFKEQ. The chain combines TRBV4-2 with TRBJ1-2; TRBD1 matches 11 bases. The source material was CD4+ T cells sorted from blood. The origin of this receptor is a human donor in good health. As DNA, the CDR3 is TGTGCCAGCAGCGAACCGGGACAGGGGGACTATGGCTACACCTTC. It translates to CASSEPGQGDYGYTF.